This T cell receptor beta chain came from a study of T cell responses to AZD1222 COVID-19 vaccine. Study results and limitations: Baseline testing showed seropositivity in only a handful of AZD1222 recipients. As reported, nearly half of all spike-specific TCRs target variant regions that are unmutated. Spike-specific TCR breadth and depth were elevated following two AZD1222 doses.

CDR1 SGHDT and CDR2 YYEEEE come from the germline V gene. Trimming shortened V by 4 bases and J by 5 bases, and 15 bases separated the two germline ends. The CDR3 runs 14 residues. Second-dose groups at about 4 or about 12 weeks were pooled. Comments on this clone: Its antigen is not known.

Produced via immunoSEQ multiplex PCR; TCRdb's table is partial and in-frame only. Among some 100,000 clones listed, about 94% were seen once. V usage is TRBV5-6 and J usage is TRBJ1-2, with unresolved D. This receptor was identified in an adult who received the AZD1222 COVID-19 vaccine. The material was peripheral blood, obtained 28 days after the second AZD1222 dose. The CDR3: CASSPASLPYGYTF. CDR3 DNA sequence: TGTGCCAGCAGCCCAGCTAGTCTTCCGTATGGCTACACCTTC.